Reported below is one T cell receptor beta chain. Germline V CDR1 and CDR2: MDHEN, SYDVKM. CDR3 size: 11 residues. Trimming pared 5 bases from V and 7 bases from J, leaving 7 bases between. The entry originates in a study of blood T cell repertoires in COVID-19. For the study at large: PBMCs, B-cell-depleted T cells, or T cells provided the cDNA or gDNA that made up the material.

Source study methods: Cell counts per sample came from amplifying reference gene primers. The method was immunoSEQ multiplex PCR; TCRdb's version includes in-frame clones alone and lacks a portion of them. V and J calls and clone size follow that table, whereas D and trimming were derived from the DNA. The sample lists about 210,000 clones, 80% to 90% occurring once. Sequenced material: peripheral blood. The clonotype originates from a woman in her thirties or forties with active or convalescent COVID-19. The chain is built from TRBV28 and TRBJ2-3; D is perhaps TRBD2 (5 bases). The CDR3 bases are TGTGCCAGCAGTCCCGGGAATACGCAGTATTTT. Translation: CASSPGNTQYF.